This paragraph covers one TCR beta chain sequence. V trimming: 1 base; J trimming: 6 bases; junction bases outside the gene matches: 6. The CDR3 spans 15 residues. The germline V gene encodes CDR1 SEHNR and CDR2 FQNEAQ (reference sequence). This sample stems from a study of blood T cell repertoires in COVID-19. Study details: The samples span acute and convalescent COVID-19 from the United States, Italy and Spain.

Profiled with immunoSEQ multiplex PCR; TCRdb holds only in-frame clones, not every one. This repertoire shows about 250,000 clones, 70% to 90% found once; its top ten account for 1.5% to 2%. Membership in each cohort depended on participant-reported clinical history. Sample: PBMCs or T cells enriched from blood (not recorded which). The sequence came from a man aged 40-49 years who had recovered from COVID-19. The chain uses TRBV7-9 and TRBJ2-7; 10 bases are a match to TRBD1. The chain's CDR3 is CASSLVKDRGIEQYF. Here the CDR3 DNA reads TGTGCCAGCAGCTTAGTGAAGGACAGGGGGATCGAGCAGTACTTC. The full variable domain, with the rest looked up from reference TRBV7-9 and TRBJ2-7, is DTGVSQNPRHKITKRGQNVTFRCDPISEHNRLYWYRQTLGQGPEFLTYFQNEAQLEKSRLLSDRFSAERPKGSFSTLEIQRTEQGDSAMYLCASSLVKDRGIEQYFGPGTRLTVT.